Below are 12 T cell receptor beta chains sequenced from a single sample in a study of blood T cell repertoires in COVID-19 (TCRdb year 2020). Library creation used the immunoSEQ multiplex PCR assay. Drawn from immuneACCESS, this table holds only the in-frame rearrangements with V and J called that TCRdb kept. Clones are partly lost; checked studies trace under half to an unresolved V gene and leave the rest unexplained. The sample has 330,000 or so clones on record, roughly 87% of them singletons. 9.9% of the sample is held by the ten biggest clonotypes. The sequenced sample consisted of peripheral blood. These receptors all stem from a man aged 25-40 years with COVID-19, enrolled during active disease.

The rearrangement links TRBV28 to TRBJ1-5, with 8 bases identical to TRBD1. Unmatched junction bases numbered 9, after V lost 1 base and J lost 1 base. CDR1 and CDR2 (germline): MDHEN, SYDVKM. The CDR3 contains 18 residues. The CDR3 region is CASSLYGTGFGSNQPQHF. In nucleotides, the CDR3 is TGTGCCAGCAGTTTATACGGGACAGGATTCGGAAGCAATCAGCCCCAGCATTTT.

V usage is TRBV12-3 or TRBV12-4 and J usage is TRBJ1-1, with 8 nucleotides matching TRBD1. This CDR3 has 13 amino acids. V shed 2 bases and J 10 bases; nucleotides not matched to a gene: 6. The CDR3 nucleotides are TGTGCCAGCAGTTTACTTTCAGGGGGCTTAGCTTTCTTT. Residues: CASSLLSGGLAFF.

The rearrangement uses TRBV27 and TRBJ2-7, with a weak D call TRBD2 (5 bases). The CDR3 is 13 amino acids. Germline-derived CDR1 and CDR2 are MNHEY and SMNVEV (reference sequence). V dropped 5 bases and J dropped 6 bases, with 14 bases sitting between them. CDR3 bases: TGTGCCAGCAGTCCGACGACTAATCGCGAGCAGTACTTC. Encoded protein: CASSPTTNREQYF.

J is TRBJ2-3 and V is TRBV5-1; 8 bases are a match to TRBD1. V lost 0 bases and J lost 4; bases outside the gene matches: 10. This CDR3 has 17 amino acids. The germline V gene has CDR1 SGHRS and CDR2 YFSETQ. CDR3 sequence reads: CASSLDRDRFRADTQYF. CDR3 coding DNA: TGCGCCAGCAGCTTGGACCGGGACAGGTTCCGCGCAGATACGCAGTATTTT.

The V call is TRBV6-5, the J call TRBJ2-7; 7 nucleotides agree with TRBD1. J gave up 3 bases and V 2 bases, and 7 bases lay outside the gene matches. Looked up from germline, CDR1 is MNHEY and CDR2 is SVGAGI. The CDR3 contains 15 residues. CDR3 loop: CASSYHRTGNYEQYF. DNA of the CDR3: TGTGCCAGCAGTTACCACCGGACAGGCAACTACGAGCAGTACTTC.

The rearrangement uses TRBV5-5 and TRBJ1-2; 9 nucleotides match TRBD1. Germline V gives CDR1 SGHKS, CDR2 YYEKEE (reference sequence). The V and J ends lost 3 bases and 2 bases, in that order; junction bases with no gene match: 2. This CDR3 contains 14 residues. CDR3 in DNA: TGTGCCAGCAGCTCAACAGGGGGCAACTATGGCTACACCTTC. Protein: CASSSTGGNYGYTF.

The table lists this clone with a few counts. V and J are TRBV7-2 and TRBJ2-1; D is undetermined. The CDR3 covers 11 residues. Germline assignment: CDR1 SGHTA and CDR2 FQGNSA. The germline V and J ends were trimmed by 1 base and 9 bases, with 4 bases remaining between them. The CDR3 region has the DNA TGTGCCAGCAGCTTAGGAGGTGAGCAGTTCTTC. This encodes CASSLGGEQFF.

The gene calls are TRBV18 and TRBJ2-6, with a possible D match to TRBD1 (6 bases). Germline V gives CDR1 KGHSH, CDR2 LQKENI. V was shortened by 7 bases and J by 0 bases, with 13 bases between the two germline ends. The CDR3 runs 16 residues. The DNA of the CDR3 is TGTGCCAGCTTCTTGACAGGTAGCTCTGGGGCCAACGTCCTGACTTTC. It specifies CASFLTGSSGANVLTF.

This clone was recorded a few times. This chain uses TRBV7-2 with TRBJ2-7; no clear D. CDR1 SGHTA and CDR2 FQGNSA come from the germline V gene. The length of the CDR3 is 14 residues. Trimming stripped 2 bases from V and 0 bases from J, with 8 bases between. The CDR3, as DNA: TGTGCCAGCAGCTTAAAGAGGAGCTCCTACGAGCAGTACTTC. Amino acids: CASSLKRSSYEQYF.

V usage is TRBV6-1 and J usage is TRBJ2-1, with 12 nucleotides matching TRBD2. There are 15 residues in the CDR3. Trimming took 3 bases from V and 8 from J; bases not matched to a gene: 5. The germline V gene encodes CDR1 MNHNS and CDR2 SASEGT. DNA of the CDR3: TGTGCCAGCAGTGACGCTAGCGGGGGGGCGGATGAGCAGTTCTTC. It specifies CASSDASGGADEQFF.

The genes are TRBV2 and TRBJ2-2; maybe TRBD1 (6 bases). Trimming took off 1 base at V and 0 bases at J, with 9 bases between the two ends. The CDR3 length is 16 residues. Per the germline V gene, CDR1 is SNHLY and CDR2 is FYNNEI. The CDR3 protein is CASSEGYRANTGELFF. The CDR3 DNA reads TGTGCCAGCAGTGAAGGGTACAGGGCGAACACCGGGGAGCTGTTTTTT.

The chain uses TRBV10-3 and TRBJ2-5; weak D call: TRBD2 (7 bases). The CDR3 totals 15 residues. Trimming pared 6 bases from V and 5 bases from J, leaving 19 bases between. Germline V CDR1 and CDR2: ENHRY, SYGVKD. CDR3 sequence: CAIRQGLREDETQYF. The CDR3 DNA is TGTGCCATCAGACAGGGACTTCGGGAGGATGAGACCCAGTACTTC.